The source of this T cell receptor beta chain is a study of blood T cells in healthy people across ages. General study results and limits: TCR beta diversity per million T cells fell roughly linearly with age. Aged donors had fewer naive CD4+ cells and lower diversity than long-lived donors.

Next came a second PCR, run for about 7 to 11 cycles, which used a sample-barcoded 5' primer along with a J-beta primer mix. MiXCR, run by TCRdb on the 5' RACE reads, gives a single entry per CDR3 protein. There are roughly 800,000 distinct CDR3 sequences in the sample; roughly 60% occur only once, and 22% lies in the top ten. Turning to this clonotype: The antigen is unknown.

V lost 5 bases and J lost 4; bases outside the gene matches: 11. The V gene's germline CDR1 is DFQATT and CDR2 SNEGSKA (reference sequence). This CDR3 region has 15 residues. The chain uses TRBV20-1 and TRBJ2-7; 10 nucleotides line up with TRBD2. This receptor was obtained from a man aged 25-40 years in good health. The sequenced sample was blood. The CDR3 bases are TGCAGTGCTTGCCCCTCAGCGGGAGGGCCTTACGAGCAGTACTTC. This translates into CSACPSAGGPYEQYF.